The 9 T cell receptor beta chains given below trace back to one sample, sequenced in a study of identical twins. TCRdb called the 5' RACE reads again in MiXCR, with one record for every CDR3 protein. The table has 400,000 or so distinct CDR3 sequences, approximately 8.7% seen once. The sequenced sample was naive T cells sorted from blood. All receptors derive from a woman in her 50s in good health.

The CDR3 region is CASRKGRGRKFWQFF. In nucleotides, the CDR3 is TGTGCCAGCAGGAAAGGTAGGGGGAGGAAGTTTTGGCAGTTCTTC. The genes are TRBV12-3 or TRBV12-4 and TRBJ2-1, with D perhaps given as TRBD1 or TRBD2 (6 bases each). The V end was cut by 6 bases, the J end by 12 bases, with 24 bases between. The CDR3 runs to 15 residues.

The rearrangement uses TRBV12-3 or TRBV12-4 and TRBJ1-2; no definite D call. Trimming cost V 6 bases and J 8 bases, with 16 bases left between them. The CDR3 extends over 13 amino acids. The CDR3 DNA sequence: TGTGCCAGCAGCACCGACGGAAATAGAGGCTACACCTTC. Its protein product is CASSTDGNRGYTF.

This clonotype was seen a few times. This chain links TRBV20-1 with TRBJ2-3, with D unclear. CDR1 is DFQATT and CDR2 is SNEGSKA in the germline V gene (reference sequence). With 4 bases removed from V and 2 bases from J, the gap between germline ends came to 4 bases. The length of the CDR3 is 11 residues. The CDR3 coding sequence is TGCAGTGCTAAAATCACAGATACGCAGTATTTT. Its protein product is CSAKITDTQYF.

This clonotype has only a few counts. The chain joins TRBV2 to TRBJ2-7; unclear D gene. CDR3 length: 15 amino acids. V was pared by 5 bases and J by 1 base, with 15 bases between. Germline CDR1 SNHLY, CDR2 FYNNEI. CDR3 residues: CASSYDSSRSYEQYV. CDR3 DNA sequence: TGTGCCAGCAGTTACGACTCCAGTCGGTCCTACGAGCAGTACGTC.

The V gene is TRBV11-3, the J gene TRBJ2-2; D perhaps matches TRBD2 (5 bases). This CDR3 contains 15 residues. Trimming removed 0 bases at V and 2 bases at J, with 7 bases between. The germline CDR1 and CDR2 sequences are SGHNT and YENEEA. The CDR3 protein is CASSLEGDNTGELFF. The CDR3 DNA sequence: TGTGCCAGCAGCTTAGAGGGAGACAACACCGGGGAGCTGTTTTTT.

About this clonotype: Germline is not matched at one junction end, which may reflect a read error. The CDR3 DNA is TGTGCCAGCAGCTTGGGTGTCGGGGATCTGCACTTC. This sequence encodes CASSLGVGDLHF. The chain couples TRBV5-5 to TRBJ2-7; possible D gene TRBD2, 5 bases. Germline loops: CDR1 SGHKS, CDR2 YYEKEE (reference sequence). This CDR3 region has 12 residues.

This clonotype was counted only a few times. This sequence joins TRBV5-1 and TRBJ2-3, with a weak D call TRBD2 (6 bases). Trimming left V 6 bases short and J 2 bases short, with 19 bases between. Germline loops: CDR1 SGHRS, CDR2 YFSETQ. This CDR3 region has 16 residues. The CDR3 bases are TGCGCCAGCAACCATCTTAGCGGATGGGACACAGATACGCAGTATTTT. Amino acid sequence: CASNHLSGWDTDTQYF.

This clonotype was counted between two and nine times. The chain joins TRBV2 to TRBJ1-1; no clear D. Trimming pared 1 base from V and 10 bases from J, leaving 13 bases between. CDR3 length equals 13 residues. Looked up from germline, CDR1 is SNHLY and CDR2 is FYNNEI. CDR3 region: CASSEGPRLVAFF. The CDR3 DNA sequence: TGTGCCAGCAGTGAAGGACCGCGCCTGGTAGCTTTCTTT.

This clonotype turned up a few times. The V call is TRBV12-3 or TRBV12-4, the J call TRBJ1-1, with D possibly TRBD1 on 5 matching bases. The CDR3 totals 16 residues. The V and J ends lost 3 bases and 6 bases respectively, with 20 bases between them. CDR3 bases: TGTGCCAGCAGTTTTCCATTCGCAGGGTCCGTACCTGAAGCTTTCTTT. Encoded protein: CASSFPFAGSVPEAFF.